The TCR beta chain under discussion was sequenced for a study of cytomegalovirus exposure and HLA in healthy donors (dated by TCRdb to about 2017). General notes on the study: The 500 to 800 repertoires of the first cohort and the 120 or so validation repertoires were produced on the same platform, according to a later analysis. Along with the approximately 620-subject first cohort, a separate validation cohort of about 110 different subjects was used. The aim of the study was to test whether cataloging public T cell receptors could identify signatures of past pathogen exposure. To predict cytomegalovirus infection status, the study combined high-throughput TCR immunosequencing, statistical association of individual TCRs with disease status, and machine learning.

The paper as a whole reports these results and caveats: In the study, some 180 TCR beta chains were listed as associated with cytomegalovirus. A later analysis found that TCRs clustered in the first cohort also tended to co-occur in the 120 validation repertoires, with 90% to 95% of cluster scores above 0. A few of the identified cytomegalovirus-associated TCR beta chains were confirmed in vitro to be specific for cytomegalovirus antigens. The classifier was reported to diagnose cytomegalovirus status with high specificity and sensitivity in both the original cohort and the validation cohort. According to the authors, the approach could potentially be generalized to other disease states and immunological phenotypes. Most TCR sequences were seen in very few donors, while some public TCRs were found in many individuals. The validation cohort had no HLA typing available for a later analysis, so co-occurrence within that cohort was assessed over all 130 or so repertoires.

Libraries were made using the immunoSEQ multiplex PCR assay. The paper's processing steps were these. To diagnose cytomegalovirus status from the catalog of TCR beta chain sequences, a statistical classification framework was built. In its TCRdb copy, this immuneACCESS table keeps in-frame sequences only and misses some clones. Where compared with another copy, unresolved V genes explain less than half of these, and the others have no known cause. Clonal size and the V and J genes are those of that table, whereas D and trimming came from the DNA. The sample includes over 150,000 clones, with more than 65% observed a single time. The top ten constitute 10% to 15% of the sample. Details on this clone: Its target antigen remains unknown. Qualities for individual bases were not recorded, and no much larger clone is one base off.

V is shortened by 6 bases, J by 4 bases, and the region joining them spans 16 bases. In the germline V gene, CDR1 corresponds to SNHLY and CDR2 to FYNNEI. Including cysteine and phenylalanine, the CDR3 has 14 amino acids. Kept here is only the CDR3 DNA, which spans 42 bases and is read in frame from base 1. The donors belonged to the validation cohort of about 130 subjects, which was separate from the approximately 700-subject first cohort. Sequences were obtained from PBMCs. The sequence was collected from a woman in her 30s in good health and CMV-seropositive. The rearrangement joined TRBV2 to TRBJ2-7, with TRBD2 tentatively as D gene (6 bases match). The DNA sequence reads TGTGCCAGCAGGAGGACACCGGGGGTTTACGAGCAGTACTTC. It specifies CASRRTPGVYEQYF.